This section outlines one T cell receptor (beta chain) sequence together with its context. Its antigen remains unidentified. This sample is part of a study of cytomegalovirus exposure and HLA in healthy donors. General study results and limits: Accurate prediction of HLA-A and HLA-B alleles (for most subjects) was reportedly achieved from TCR beta sequences. Researchers reported that a few CMV-associated chains were confirmed in vitro as CMV antigen-specific. HLA alleles showed associations with 16,951 TCR beta sequences in a later analysis, at a 0.05 false discovery rate.

Although they were nominally healthy when sampled, donors likely had unrecorded immune exposures. The PCR employed 60 Vbeta primers together with 13 Jbeta primers. Using immunoSEQ multiplex PCR, the repertoire was profiled, and TCRdb retains in-frame clones only, with some absent. The sample lists over 150,000 clones; 80% to 85% were seen once. V trimming: 7 bases; J trimming: 0 bases; junction bases outside the gene matches: 8. The CDR3 contains 14 residues. Germline CDR1 and CDR2: SQVTM and ANQGSEA. The receptor was derived from a woman aged 50 to 60 in good health and CMV-seropositive. Input material: PBMCs. The rearrangement links TRBV29-1 to TRBJ2-7; 8 bases match TRBD1. CDR3 sequence reads: CSAARTGSSYEQYF. The CDR3 region has the DNA TGCAGCGCCGCACGGACAGGGAGCTCCTACGAGCAGTACTTC.